This T cell receptor beta chain was sequenced for a study of T cell changes during pregnancy in multiple sclerosis. The CDR3 consists of 14 residues. Germline CDR1 is SGHDT and CDR2 is YYEEEE. The germline V and J ends were trimmed by 3 bases and 1 base, with 9 bases remaining between them. Assay: immunoSEQ multiplex PCR; the TCRdb copy retains only in-frame clones and omits some. This sample carries some 100,000 clones, 80% to 95% of them seen once, and the ten largest clones take around 3.1%. This clonotype originated in a female donor with multiple sclerosis, enrolled in a pregnancy study. V is TRBV5-6 and J is TRBJ2-3; D perhaps matches TRBD1 (6 bases). Sequences were derived from peripheral blood, sampled in the second trimester of pregnancy. CDR3 in DNA: TGTGCCAGCAGCTCGGGACACCGCACAGATACGCAGTATTTT. It specifies CASSSGHRTDTQYF.